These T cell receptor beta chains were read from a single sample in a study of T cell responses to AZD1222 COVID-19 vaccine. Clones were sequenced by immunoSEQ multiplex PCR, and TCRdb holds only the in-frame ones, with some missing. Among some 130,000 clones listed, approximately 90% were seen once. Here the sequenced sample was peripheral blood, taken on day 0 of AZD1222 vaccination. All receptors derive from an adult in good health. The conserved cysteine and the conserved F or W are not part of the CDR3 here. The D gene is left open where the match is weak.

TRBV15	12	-	ATSRAIVAGELF
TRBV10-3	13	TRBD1	AISEGQGAGQPQH
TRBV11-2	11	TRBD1	ASSPGQDYGYT
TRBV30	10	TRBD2	AWSGTRVEQF
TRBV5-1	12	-	ASSLGRTGNTIY
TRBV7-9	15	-	ASSYRGRGKYTDTQY
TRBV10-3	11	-	AISEFTVQGYT
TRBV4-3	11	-	ASSQDGSGELF
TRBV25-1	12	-	ASSDTGLTDTQY
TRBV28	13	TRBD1	ASSSRTGVGYGYT
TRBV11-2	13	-	ASSLGGASYNEQF
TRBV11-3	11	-	ASSLNRDYEQY
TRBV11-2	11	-	ASSLTANTEAF
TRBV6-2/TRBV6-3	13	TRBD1	ASSSRQGSVYGYT
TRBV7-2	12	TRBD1	ASRPGGSNQPQH
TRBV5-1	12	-	ASSVGSSGNTIY
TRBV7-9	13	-	AISGGEKATGELF
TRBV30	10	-	ASKPGGYGYT
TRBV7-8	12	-	ASSLGSGTGELF
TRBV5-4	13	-	ASSLSGQRGTEQY
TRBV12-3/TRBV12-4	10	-	ASSLTEETQY
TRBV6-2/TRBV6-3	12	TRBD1	ASSGRDRATEAF
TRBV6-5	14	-	ASSYSRGRGNYGYT
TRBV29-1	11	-	SVRGTLLETQY
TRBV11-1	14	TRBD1	ASSPRRDSNTGELF
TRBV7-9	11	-	ASIRGKGDTQY
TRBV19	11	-	ASSFPSSYEQY
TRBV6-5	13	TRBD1	ASSYSTDRVYEQY
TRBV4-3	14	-	ASSQEPPSSGNTIY
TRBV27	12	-	ASSSLGPNTEAF
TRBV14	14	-	ASSQDLFRVNTEAF
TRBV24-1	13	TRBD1	ATSDPRDREYEQY
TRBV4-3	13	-	ASSQGASSTDTQY
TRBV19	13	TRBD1	ASSIDRVGTGELF
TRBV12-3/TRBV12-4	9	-	ASSLRDEQY
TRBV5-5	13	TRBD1	ASSRPGQGAREQY
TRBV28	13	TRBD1	ASSLRGTGDYEQY
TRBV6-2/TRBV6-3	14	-	ASSATSSAATGELF
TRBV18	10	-	ASSPGPFEAF
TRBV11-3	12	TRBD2	ASSQGGSSYEQY
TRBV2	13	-	ASSERQASNSPLH
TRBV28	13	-	ASSLEVGENTEAF